The 31 T cell receptor beta chains reported below all come from one sample, sequenced in a study of CD4+ T cells in melanoma. Generated by immunoSEQ multiplex PCR, the TCRdb table keeps only in-frame clones and is missing some. The repertoire holds around 100,000 clones, with around 93% as singletons. The sequencing input was peripheral blood. All receptors derive from a human donor with melanoma.

This clone has only one observation. This chain connects TRBV2 to TRBJ1-1; unclear D gene. Germline CDR1 SNHLY, CDR2 FYNNEI. Trimming removed 4 bases from V and 7 bases from J, with 7 bases in between. The CDR3 has 11 residues. CDR3 amino acids: CASSGQVEAFF. In nucleotides, the CDR3 is TGTGCCAGCAGTGGGCAGGTTGAAGCTTTCTTT.

This sequence joins TRBV7-3 and TRBJ1-5; D might be TRBD1 (5 bases). The V gene lost 2 bases and the J gene lost 7 bases, with 15 bases spanning the gap. CDR1 and CDR2 (germline): SGHTA, FQGTGA. The CDR3 totals 15 residues. This CDR3 reads CASSLEGPGYQPQHF. The CDR3 nucleotides read TGTGCCAGCAGCTTAGAGGGTCCAGGGTACCAGCCCCAGCATTTT.

The chain couples TRBV7-3 to TRBJ1-1; D gene ambiguous. The CDR3 spans 13 residues. The V end lost 3 bases, the J end lost 4 bases, and 9 bases lay between the germline ends. Germline V gene sequence: CDR1 SGHTA, CDR2 FQGTGA. CDR3 sequence (DNA): TGTGCCAGCAGCTTTGGAGGGAGCACTGAAGCTTTCTTT. This encodes CASSFGGSTEAFF.

This clone was detected only once. The V and J genes are TRBV5-1 and TRBJ1-1; weak D call: TRBD1 (5 bases). This CDR3 spans 15 amino acids. The germline V and J ends were trimmed by 2 bases and 1 base, with 12 bases remaining between them. Per germline, CDR1 SGHRS and CDR2 YFSETQ. The CDR3 sequence is CASSFGGTANTEAFF. The CDR3 DNA reads TGCGCCAGCAGCTTCGGGGGGACGGCGAACACTGAAGCTTTCTTT.

V usage is TRBV11-1 and J usage is TRBJ2-3, with 8 bases matching TRBD1. Germline assignment: CDR1 SGHAT and CDR2 FQDESV (reference sequence). V lost 5 bases and J lost 12; bases outside the gene matches: 4. The CDR3 has 11 amino acids. The CDR3 bases are TGTGCCAGCAGCCCAGGACAGGGACAGTATTTT. Its protein is CASSPGQGQYF.

This chain joins TRBV5-5 and TRBJ2-7, with TRBD1 matching 7 bases. The CDR3 loop spans 13 amino acids. Germline V CDR1 and CDR2: SGHKS, YYEKEE (reference sequence). The V and J ends lost 3 bases and 2 bases, in that order; junction bases with no gene match: 2. CDR3 in DNA: TGTGCCAGCAGCTGGGGGACAGCCTACGAGCAGTACTTC. This codes for CASSWGTAYEQYF.

The rearrangement uses TRBV4-1 and TRBJ2-2; perhaps TRBD2 as D (7 bases). Trimming left V 4 bases short and J 2 bases short, with 14 bases between. Germline-derived CDR1 and CDR2 are MGHRA and YSYEKL. The CDR3 totals 16 residues. In nucleotides, the CDR3 is TGCGCCAGCAGCCCAGAGGGGGGGGCAAACACCGGGGAGCTGTTTTTT. Its translation: CASSPEGGANTGELFF.

The chain couples TRBV7-6 to TRBJ2-1; a weak D match, TRBD2 (6 bases). This CDR3 is 16 amino acids long. V was pared by 4 bases and J by 7 bases, with 20 bases between. Germline V gene lookup returns CDR1 SGHVS and CDR2 FNYEAQ. CDR3 in DNA: TGTGCCAGCAGCTCCCGCTTGCGGGGCAGGTGGAATGAGCAGTTCTTC. Protein product: CASSSRLRGRWNEQFF. Combining the CDR3 with reference TRBV7-6 and TRBJ2-1 gives the whole variable domain GAGVSQSPRYKVTKRGQDVALRCDPISGHVSLYWYRQALGQGPEFLTYFNYEAQQDKSGLPNDRFSAERPEGSISTLTIQRTEQRDSAMYRCASSSRLRGRWNEQFFGPGTRLTVL.

At least ten counts were recorded for this clone. The CDR3 region is CAISDKTGTYTEAFF. In DNA form, the CDR3 reads TGTGCCATCAGTGACAAGACAGGAACTTACACTGAAGCTTTCTTT. The chain couples TRBV10-3 to TRBJ1-1, with D possibly being TRBD1 (6 bases). Looked up from germline, CDR1 is ENHRY and CDR2 is SYGVKD. CDR3 length equals 15 residues. The ends were cut back, 3 bases at V and 3 bases at J, with 14 bases in the middle.

This chain joins TRBV9 and TRBJ2-7, with 10 bases identical to TRBD2. The germline V gene has CDR1 SGDLS and CDR2 YYNGEE. This CDR3 has 16 amino acids. V dropped 0 bases and J dropped 6; count of bases not matched to a gene: 9. In nucleotides, the CDR3 is TGTGCCAGCAGCGTAGGGACACTAGCGGGGATCGGCGAGCAGTACTTC. This codes for CASSVGTLAGIGEQYF.

This clone showed up just once. Different DNA sequences within this sample yield the same CDR3. The chain combines TRBV19 with TRBJ2-7; TRBD1 aligns across 7 bases. Per the germline V gene, CDR1 is LNHDA and CDR2 is SQIVND (reference sequence). This CDR3 has 13 residues. Trimming took 3 bases from V and 3 from J; bases not matched to a gene: 2. For the CDR3, the DNA is TGTGCCAGTAGTATCAGACAGGGCTACGAGCAGTACTTC. The encoded protein is CASSIRQGYEQYF.

The genes are TRBV6-4 and TRBJ2-3, with TRBD1 matching 12 bases. Germline V gene sequence: CDR1 MRHNA, CDR2 SNTAGT. V trimming: 3 bases; J trimming: 5 bases; junction bases outside the gene matches: 3. The length of the CDR3 is 15 residues. The CDR3 loop is CASSEGQGAGDTQYF. In nucleotides, the CDR3 is TGTGCCAGCAGTGAGGGACAGGGGGCAGGAGATACGCAGTATTTT.

This clone was seen a single time. This chain joins TRBV5-1 and TRBJ2-5; TRBD2 agrees at 8 bases. V lost 4 bases to trimming and J lost 5 bases; unmatched junction nucleotides: 7. The V gene's germline CDR1 is SGHRS and CDR2 YFSETQ. The CDR3 has 14 residues. The CDR3 bases are TGCGCCAGCAGCGGAGCGGGAGAACAGGAGACCCAGTACTTC. It yields the protein CASSGAGEQETQYF. The full variable domain, in which reference TRBV5-1 and TRBJ2-5 provide the parts outside the CDR3, is KAGVTQTPRYLIKTRGQQVTLSCSPISGHRSVSWYQQTPGQGLQFLFEYFSETQRNKGNFPGRFSGRQFSNSRSEMNVSTLELGDSALYLCASSGAGEQETQYFGPGTRLLVL.

The V gene is TRBV14, the J gene TRBJ2-1; 8 nucleotides match TRBD1. V lost 2 bases to trimming and J lost 9 bases; unmatched junction nucleotides: 9. In germline, CDR1 is SGHDN, CDR2 FVKESK. The CDR3 consists of 15 residues. CDR3 nucleotides: TGTGCCAGCAGCCAAAGGACAGGGATGGACGGTGAGCAGTTCTTC. Amino acid sequence: CASSQRTGMDGEQFF.

This rearrangement joins TRBV14 to TRBJ2-7; no definite D call. The V end was cut by 3 bases, the J end by 12 bases, with 18 bases between. CDR3 size: 13 residues. Looked up from germline, CDR1 is SGHDN and CDR2 is FVKESK. CDR3: CASSQAMLGLLYF. DNA for the CDR3: TGTGCCAGCAGCCAGGCTATGTTGGGATTGTTGTACTTC.

This chain joins TRBV28 and TRBJ1-2, with D unclear. Trimming shortened V by 1 base and J by 4 bases, and 7 bases separated the two germline ends. In germline, CDR1 is MDHEN, CDR2 SYDVKM. CDR3 length equals 13 residues. CDR3 nucleotide sequence: TGTGCCAGCAGTTTATCCAATGGCTATGGCTACACCTTC. This codes for CASSLSNGYGYTF.

In its sample, this clone was seen once. The CDR3: CAISDSGFYEQYF. The CDR3 coding sequence is TGTGCCATCAGTGATTCAGGGTTCTACGAGCAGTACTTC. This chain uses TRBV10-3 with TRBJ2-7; maybe TRBD1 (5 bases). Trimming removed 3 bases from V and 3 bases from J, with 9 bases in between. The length of the CDR3 is 13 residues. Germline V gene data show CDR1 as ENHRY and CDR2 as SYGVKD.

In DNA, the CDR3 is TGTGCCAGCAGCCAAGATACGCTCGGGACTGAAGCTTTCTTT. It translates to CASSQDTLGTEAFF. V and J are TRBV4-2 and TRBJ1-1; no definite D call. Per germline, CDR1 LGHNA and CDR2 YNFKEQ. This CDR3 comprises 14 residues. Trimming shortened V by 0 bases and J by 5 bases, and 10 bases separated the two germline ends.

The rearrangement links TRBV4-3 to TRBJ2-1; 7 bases are a match to TRBD2. V shed 1 base, J shed 0 bases, and the junction held 3 bases outside the gene matches. The CDR3 length is 16 residues. Germline V lookup: CDR1 LGHNA, CDR2 YSLEER. The CDR3 loop is CASSQVGGSSYNEQFF. The DNA of the CDR3 is TGCGCCAGCAGCCAAGTGGGCGGGAGCTCCTACAATGAGCAGTTCTTC.

The rearrangement links TRBV10-3 to TRBJ2-2, with D tentatively TRBD1 or TRBD2 (7 bases each). CDR1 and CDR2 (germline): ENHRY, SYGVKD. This CDR3 region has 15 residues. The V gene lost 7 bases and the J gene lost 9 bases, with 21 bases spanning the gap. In nucleotides, the CDR3 is TGTGCCATCACCCCTAACAGGGGAGGGTACCGGGAGCTGTTTTTT. Translation: CAITPNRGGYRELFF.

The J gene is TRBJ2-2, the V gene TRBV5-6; 7 nucleotides line up with TRBD2. Germline loops: CDR1 SGHDT, CDR2 YYEEEE. There are 18 residues in the CDR3. Germline trimming cut 2 bases from V and 6 bases from J; bases unmatched to any gene: 16. In nucleotides, the CDR3 is TGTGCCAGCAGCTTCTGGGGAGGGGTCAGGGATTTCTCCGGGGAGCTGTTTTTT. It specifies CASSFWGGVRDFSGELFF.

The rearrangement joins TRBV11-1 to TRBJ1-6; TRBD1 matches 8 bases. This CDR3 has 14 residues. CDR1 SGHAT and CDR2 FQDESV come from the germline V gene (reference sequence). The V gene end was trimmed by 5 bases and the J gene end by 7 bases; junction bases not matched to a gene: 4. In DNA form, the CDR3 reads TGTGCCAGCAGCCAGGGACAGGAAAATTCACCCCTCCACTTT. Translation gives CASSQGQENSPLHF.

The chain combines TRBV20-1 with TRBJ2-1; 9 bases are shared with TRBD2. CDR1 and CDR2 from the germline V gene are DFQATT and SNEGSKA (reference sequence). CDR3 length: 11 amino acids. V gave up 6 bases and J gave up 8 bases; unmatched junction bases: 2. The CDR3 loop is CSAGTSYEQFF. As DNA, the CDR3 is TGCAGTGCAGGGACTAGCTATGAGCAGTTCTTC.

The gene calls are TRBV5-1 and TRBJ2-7; no clear D gene. The CDR3 is made up of 15 amino acids. V was clipped by 5 bases and J by 1 base, with 16 bases between them. Germline lookup yields CDR1 SGHRS and CDR2 YFSETQ. CDR3: CASSPASEASYEQYF. The CDR3, as DNA: TGCGCCAGCAGTCCGGCGTCCGAAGCGTCCTACGAGCAGTACTTC. Supplemented by reference TRBV5-1 and TRBJ2-7, the full variable domain reads KAGVTQTPRYLIKTRGQQVTLSCSPISGHRSVSWYQQTPGQGLQFLFEYFSETQRNKGNFPGRFSGRQFSNSRSEMNVSTLELGDSALYLCASSPASEASYEQYFGPGTRLTVT.

As concerns this clone: Within the sample, other DNA sequences also encode this same CDR3. V is TRBV27 and J is TRBJ2-5; 7 bases align to TRBD1. This CDR3 comprises 14 residues. Losses at the gene ends were 6 bases for V and 2 bases for J; bases not matched to a gene: 6. Germline CDR1 and CDR2: MNHEY and SMNVEV (reference sequence). In nucleotides, the CDR3 is TGTGCCAGCAGCCTCGGGACAGCACAAGAGACCCAGTACTTC. Translation gives CASSLGTAQETQYF.

The chain combines TRBV29-1 with TRBJ2-1, with 9 nucleotides matching TRBD1. The CDR3 covers 12 residues. Germline-derived CDR1 and CDR2 are SQVTM and ANQGSEA. The junction had 3 bases not matched to a gene; V was cut back by 3 bases and J by 9 bases. The CDR3 sequence: CSVEWDRAEQFF. The CDR3 nucleotides read TGCAGCGTTGAGTGGGACAGGGCTGAGCAGTTCTTC.

V is TRBV29-1 and J is TRBJ2-4; 7 nucleotides agree with TRBD1. This CDR3 region has 12 residues. Germline CDR1 is SQVTM and CDR2 is ANQGSEA. Losses at the gene ends were 6 bases for V and 7 bases for J; bases not matched to a gene: 6. The CDR3 loop is CSVVQGSNIQYF. The DNA of the CDR3 is TGCAGCGTAGTACAGGGGTCCAACATTCAGTACTTC.

The V call is TRBV28, the J call TRBJ1-1; D perhaps matches TRBD1 (5 bases). The CDR3 loop spans 13 amino acids. Trimming left V 7 bases short and J 5 bases short, with 14 bases between. The V gene's germline CDR1 is MDHEN and CDR2 SYDVKM. Written as DNA, the CDR3 is TGTGCCAGCACTGGGGACCTCGGGACTGAAGCTTTCTTT. Translation gives CASTGDLGTEAFF. Drawing the rest from reference TRBV28 and TRBJ1-1, the complete variable domain is DVKVTQSSRYLVKRTGEKVFLECVQDMDHENMFWYRQDPGLGLRLIYFSYDVKMKEKGDIPEGYSVSREKKERFSLILESASTNQTSMYLCASTGDLGTEAFFGQGTRLTVV.

The chain employs TRBV28 and TRBJ1-2; tentative D call: TRBD1 (5 bases). There are 12 residues in the CDR3. V was shortened by 8 bases and J by 4 bases, with 11 bases between the two germline ends. CDR1 and CDR2 (germline): MDHEN, SYDVKM. The CDR3 DNA is TGTGCCAGCGGCAGGGTGGCCTATGGCTACACCTTC. Translation: CASGRVAYGYTF.

This chain joins TRBV5-1 and TRBJ2-7, with D possibly TRBD2 on 5 matching bases. With 3 bases removed from V and 6 bases from J, the gap between germline ends came to 16 bases. This CDR3 spans 14 amino acids. Germline lookup yields CDR1 SGHRS and CDR2 YFSETQ. In nucleotides, the CDR3 is TGCGCCAGCAGCTCGGAAACGATCGGACTCGAGCAGTACTTC. This encodes CASSSETIGLEQYF.

The rearrangement uses TRBV19 and TRBJ2-7, with 12 bases identical to TRBD2. J lost 1 base, V lost 4 bases, and 5 bases had no gene match. CDR1 LNHDA and CDR2 SQIVND come from the germline V gene (reference sequence). There are 16 residues in the CDR3. CDR3 nucleotide sequence: TGTGCCAGTAGTAAAGGGACTAGCGGGCTTTCCTACGAGCAGTACTTC. Translation gives CASSKGTSGLSYEQYF.